This T cell receptor (beta chain) stems from a study of blood T cell repertoires in COVID-19. The method was immunoSEQ multiplex PCR; TCRdb's version includes in-frame clones alone and lacks a portion of them. The sample yields over 150,000 clones, under 85% seen once. The count of this clone is one. This CDR3 region has 16 residues. Trimming left V 1 base short and J 2 bases short, with 12 bases between. CDR1 SGHTA and CDR2 FQGNSA come from the germline V gene. Sequenced input: peripheral blood. The receptor was derived from a woman between 65 and 79 years old with COVID-19, enrolled during active disease. This sequence joins TRBV7-2 and TRBJ1-5; D call uncertain. For the CDR3, the DNA is TGTGCCAGCAGCTTAGTTACAACCGGGGGCAATCAGCCCCAGCATTTT. Protein product: CASSLVTTGGNQPQHF.